These T cell receptor beta chains were read from a single sample in a study of blood T cells in healthy people across ages. MiXCR, applied by TCRdb to the 5' RACE reads, yields one record per CDR3 protein. The top ten hold 9.4% of the sample, which has around 700,000 distinct CDR3 sequences, 25% seen once. The same data also went into a second study, on T cells of mothers and their children.

The material sequenced was blood. The source is a boy between 10 and 17 years old in good health. Each CDR3 is given with its conserved first and last residue. D genes are given only for firm matches. Clone size appears in some rows only: once, few, many, or a class for an expanded clone.

j_call: TRBJ2-1; clone_size: -; cdr3_length: 18; d_call: TRBD2; v_call: TRBV29-1; cdr3_nt: TGCAGCGTCAACTGGATGGGACTAGCGGGAGCCCGGCCTAATGAGCAGTTCTTC; cdr3_aa: CSVNWMGLAGARPNEQFF
j_call: TRBJ2-3; clone_size: -; cdr3_length: 13; d_call: -; v_call: TRBV29-1; cdr3_nt: TGCAGCGTTGGTGACAGAAACACAGATACGCAGTATTTT; cdr3_aa: CSVGDRNTDTQYF
j_call: TRBJ2-7; clone_size: -; cdr3_length: 14; d_call: TRBD2; v_call: TRBV18; cdr3_nt: TGTGCCAGCTCACAAGGGACTAAGCACTACGAGCAGTACTTC; cdr3_aa: CASSQGTKHYEQYF
j_call: TRBJ1-6; clone_size: -; cdr3_length: 17; d_call: -; v_call: TRBV6-2/TRBV6-3; cdr3_nt: TGTGCCAGCAGCGCCGCGATATCGGCCAGCCTGCCTTCACCCCTCCACTTT; cdr3_aa: CASSAAISASLPSPLHF
j_call: TRBJ2-3; clone_size: -; cdr3_length: 15; d_call: TRBD1; v_call: TRBV12-3/TRBV12-4; cdr3_nt: TGTGCCAGCACCCCGGACAGGGTTGTCGCAGATACGCAGTATTTT; cdr3_aa: CASTPDRVVADTQYF
j_call: TRBJ1-1; clone_size: -; cdr3_length: 12; d_call: -; v_call: TRBV29-1; cdr3_nt: TGCAGCGTTAAGGGGAACGGAGATGAAGCTTTCTTT; cdr3_aa: CSVKGNGDEAFF
j_call: TRBJ1-1; clone_size: few; cdr3_length: 13; d_call: -; v_call: TRBV29-1; cdr3_nt: TGCAGCGTTGAAAACCGGAACAGGGTGGAAGCTTTCTTT; cdr3_aa: CSVENRNRVEAFF
j_call: TRBJ1-5; clone_size: -; cdr3_length: 16; d_call: TRBD1; v_call: TRBV13; cdr3_nt: TGTGCCAGCAGCTTAGACGGTGGACAGGGCGGTCAGCCCCAGCATTTT; cdr3_aa: CASSLDGGQGGQPQHF
j_call: TRBJ2-5; clone_size: few; cdr3_length: 13; d_call: -; v_call: TRBV12-3/TRBV12-4; cdr3_nt: TGTGCCAGCAGTTTATTACGGGCGGAGACCCAGTACTTC; cdr3_aa: CASSLLRAETQYF
j_call: TRBJ2-7; clone_size: few; cdr3_length: 14; d_call: -; v_call: TRBV29-1; cdr3_nt: TGCAGCGTTGAAGCGCCCGGGAACTCCTACGAGCAGTACTTC; cdr3_aa: CSVEAPGNSYEQYF
j_call: TRBJ2-1; clone_size: few; cdr3_length: 15; d_call: TRBD2; v_call: TRBV29-1; cdr3_nt: TGCAGCGTTGACGGAGGGAGGGACTCCTACAATGAGCAGTTCTTC; cdr3_aa: CSVDGGRDSYNEQFF
j_call: TRBJ2-5; clone_size: few; cdr3_length: 15; d_call: TRBD2; v_call: TRBV4-3; cdr3_nt: TGCGCCAGCAGCCAAATAATTGGCGGGGGGAAGACCCAGTACTTC; cdr3_aa: CASSQIIGGGKTQYF
j_call: TRBJ2-5; clone_size: few; cdr3_length: 15; d_call: -; v_call: TRBV6-6; cdr3_nt: TGTGCCAGCAGTTACTGGGCCCGCCAACAAGAGACCCAGTACTTC; cdr3_aa: CASSYWARQQETQYF
j_call: TRBJ2-1; clone_size: few; cdr3_length: 17; d_call: TRBD2; v_call: TRBV5-6; cdr3_nt: TGTGCCAGCAGCCCGGCGAGGACTAGCGGGAGATACAATGAGCAGTTCTTC; cdr3_aa: CASSPARTSGRYNEQFF
j_call: TRBJ2-5; clone_size: few; cdr3_length: 12; d_call: -; v_call: TRBV24-1; cdr3_nt: TGTGCCACCAGTGATTCCCAAGAGACCCAGTACTTC; cdr3_aa: CATSDSQETQYF
j_call: TRBJ2-3; clone_size: -; cdr3_length: 15; d_call: -; v_call: TRBV20-1; cdr3_nt: TGCAGTGCTAGTCCCCTATGGGGGGCAGGGGATACGCAGTATTTT; cdr3_aa: CSASPLWGAGDTQYF
j_call: TRBJ2-5; clone_size: few; cdr3_length: 12; d_call: -; v_call: TRBV20-1; cdr3_nt: TGCAGTGCATGGGACTTTCAAGAGACCCAGTACTTC; cdr3_aa: CSAWDFQETQYF
j_call: TRBJ1-6; clone_size: -; cdr3_length: 13; d_call: -; v_call: TRBV11-2; cdr3_nt: TGTGCCAGCAGCCTCCCAGATAATTCACCCCTCCACTTT; cdr3_aa: CASSLPDNSPLHF
j_call: TRBJ1-2; clone_size: few; cdr3_length: 15; d_call: -; v_call: TRBV11-3; cdr3_nt: TGTGCCAGCAGCCTAACTGGGGCCGCTAACTATGGCTACACCTTC; cdr3_aa: CASSLTGAANYGYTF
j_call: TRBJ2-1; clone_size: -; cdr3_length: 14; d_call: -; v_call: TRBV27; cdr3_nt: TGTGCCAGCAGACCATCCGGGCCGTACAATGGGCAGTTCTTC; cdr3_aa: CASRPSGPYNGQFF
j_call: TRBJ2-1; clone_size: -; cdr3_length: 17; d_call: -; v_call: TRBV24-1; cdr3_nt: TGTGCCACCAGTGATTTGAAGGGGCCCCACTCCTACAATGAGCAGTTCTTC; cdr3_aa: CATSDLKGPHSYNEQFF
j_call: TRBJ2-1; clone_size: many; cdr3_length: 13; d_call: TRBD1; v_call: TRBV5-1; cdr3_nt: TGCGCCAGCCGGGGACAGGGGGGCAATGAGCAGTTCTTC; cdr3_aa: CASRGQGGNEQFF
j_call: TRBJ1-4; clone_size: few; cdr3_length: 15; d_call: -; v_call: TRBV4-3; cdr3_nt: TGCGCCAGCAGCCAAGATCGAGGGGCTAATGAAAAACTGTTTTTT; cdr3_aa: CASSQDRGANEKLFF
j_call: TRBJ2-5; clone_size: -; cdr3_length: 12; d_call: -; v_call: TRBV11-2; cdr3_nt: TGTGCCAGCAGCTTAGATAGGGGGACCCCGTACTTC; cdr3_aa: CASSLDRGTPYF
j_call: TRBJ1-1; clone_size: few; cdr3_length: 8; d_call: -; v_call: TRBV29-1; cdr3_nt: TGCAGCGCGGGTGAAGCTTTCTTT; cdr3_aa: CSAGEAFF
j_call: TRBJ2-5; clone_size: few; cdr3_length: 17; d_call: TRBD1; v_call: TRBV20-1; cdr3_nt: TGCAGTGCTCGGGGTCTGGCAGACAGGGGGTTGATGGAGACCCAGTACTTC; cdr3_aa: CSARGLADRGLMETQYF
j_call: TRBJ1-2; clone_size: -; cdr3_length: 15; d_call: TRBD1; v_call: TRBV28; cdr3_nt: TGTGCCAACTCAGGGCTGAATCCGGGACAGGGGGGCTACACCTTC; cdr3_aa: CANSGLNPGQGGYTF
j_call: TRBJ1-1; clone_size: -; cdr3_length: 15; d_call: -; v_call: TRBV27; cdr3_nt: TGTGCCAGCAGTTCTTTGTACGGGGGGAACACTGAAGCTTTCTTT; cdr3_aa: CASSSLYGGNTEAFF
j_call: TRBJ2-3; clone_size: once; cdr3_length: 15; d_call: TRBD2; v_call: TRBV7-8; cdr3_nt: TGTGCCAGCAGTGTATTAGCGGGAGCCCCAGATACGCAGTATTTT; cdr3_aa: CASSVLAGAPDTQYF
j_call: TRBJ2-5; clone_size: -; cdr3_length: 15; d_call: -; v_call: TRBV7-9; cdr3_nt: TGTGCCAGCAGCTTACGAGATACTAAAGAAGAGACCCAGTACTTC; cdr3_aa: CASSLRDTKEETQYF
j_call: TRBJ1-1; clone_size: few; cdr3_length: 15; d_call: -; v_call: TRBV5-1; cdr3_nt: TGCGCCAGCAGCTTGCCAAACCAGGCGAACACTGAGGCTTTCTTT; cdr3_aa: CASSLPNQANTEAFF
j_call: TRBJ1-5; clone_size: -; cdr3_length: 16; d_call: -; v_call: TRBV4-1; cdr3_nt: TGCGCCAGCAGCCAAGATCCAACAGGGCTGAATCAGCCCCAGCATTTT; cdr3_aa: CASSQDPTGLNQPQHF
j_call: TRBJ1-1; clone_size: few; cdr3_length: 13; d_call: -; v_call: TRBV29-1; cdr3_nt: TGCAGCGTTGACACAGGGTTGAAGGGTGAAGCTTTCTTT; cdr3_aa: CSVDTGLKGEAFF
j_call: TRBJ2-1; clone_size: -; cdr3_length: 17; d_call: TRBD2; v_call: TRBV7-9; cdr3_nt: TGTGCCAGCAGCTTACCTCCGACTAGCGGGAGTAATAATGAGCAGTTCTTC; cdr3_aa: CASSLPPTSGSNNEQFF
j_call: TRBJ2-1; clone_size: few; cdr3_length: 16; d_call: -; v_call: TRBV5-1; cdr3_nt: TGCGCCAGCAGCTCCCAACCGCAGTCGTCTGGAAATGAGCAGTTCTTC; cdr3_aa: CASSSQPQSSGNEQFF
j_call: TRBJ2-1; clone_size: -; cdr3_length: 16; d_call: TRBD2; v_call: TRBV12-3/TRBV12-4; cdr3_nt: TGTGCCAGCAGCCCTAGCGGGAGGTTGTCCTACAATGAGCAGTTCTTC; cdr3_aa: CASSPSGRLSYNEQFF
j_call: TRBJ2-7; clone_size: few; cdr3_length: 13; d_call: -; v_call: TRBV5-1; cdr3_nt: TGCGCCAGCAGCAAACTACAGGACTACGAGCAGTACTTC; cdr3_aa: CASSKLQDYEQYF
j_call: TRBJ1-3; clone_size: few; cdr3_length: 18; d_call: -; v_call: TRBV20-1; cdr3_nt: TGCAGTGCTAGTGATGGGACCCAAAAAACCTCCTCTGGAAACACCATATATTTT; cdr3_aa: CSASDGTQKTSSGNTIYF
j_call: TRBJ2-7; clone_size: -; cdr3_length: 16; d_call: TRBD2; v_call: TRBV25-1; cdr3_nt: TGTGCCAGCAGCCCCCCACTAGCGGGAGGGCCTCGCGAGCAGTACTTC; cdr3_aa: CASSPPLAGGPREQYF
j_call: TRBJ2-1; clone_size: -; cdr3_length: 11; d_call: -; v_call: TRBV6-2/TRBV6-3; cdr3_nt: TGTGCCAGCAGGGTACCAGGGTCGGAGTTCTTC; cdr3_aa: CASRVPGSEFF
j_call: TRBJ2-5; clone_size: many; cdr3_length: 12; d_call: -; v_call: TRBV7-2; cdr3_nt: TGTGCCTCCAGGGGGGGCGGGGAGACCCAGTACTTC; cdr3_aa: CASRGGGETQYF
j_call: TRBJ2-2; clone_size: -; cdr3_length: 15; d_call: TRBD1; v_call: TRBV5-1; cdr3_nt: TGCGCCAGCAGCATAAGACAGGGGGCTCCCGGGGAGCTGTTTTTT; cdr3_aa: CASSIRQGAPGELFF
j_call: TRBJ1-5; clone_size: -; cdr3_length: 15; d_call: -; v_call: TRBV4-3; cdr3_nt: TGCGCCAGCAGCCAAGATCGGTCAGGGCATCAGCCCCAGCATTTT; cdr3_aa: CASSQDRSGHQPQHF
j_call: TRBJ2-5; clone_size: -; cdr3_length: 11; d_call: -; v_call: TRBV29-1; cdr3_nt: TGCAGCGTTTGGCAGCAAGAGACCCAGTACTTC; cdr3_aa: CSVWQQETQYF
j_call: TRBJ2-5; clone_size: few; cdr3_length: 16; d_call: TRBD1; v_call: TRBV7-9; cdr3_nt: TGTGCCAGCAGCTCCCCGGGACAGGGGACTTTGACGGCCCAGTACTTC; cdr3_aa: CASSSPGQGTLTAQYF
j_call: TRBJ1-6; clone_size: -; cdr3_length: 14; d_call: -; v_call: TRBV4-1; cdr3_nt: TGCGCCAGCAGCCTAGGACCCTTTGGTTCACCCCTCCACTTT; cdr3_aa: CASSLGPFGSPLHF
j_call: TRBJ1-1; clone_size: -; cdr3_length: 14; d_call: TRBD1; v_call: TRBV12-3/TRBV12-4; cdr3_nt: TGTGCCAGCAGTTCCCAGGGGGTTATCACTGAAGCTTTCTTT; cdr3_aa: CASSSQGVITEAFF
j_call: TRBJ2-5; clone_size: few; cdr3_length: 14; d_call: -; v_call: TRBV6-5; cdr3_nt: TGTGCCAGCAGTTACGGCTCAAGCGGAGAGACCCAGTACTTC; cdr3_aa: CASSYGSSGETQYF
j_call: TRBJ1-2; clone_size: few; cdr3_length: 13; d_call: TRBD1; v_call: TRBV29-1; cdr3_nt: TGCAGCGTGGCGGACAGGGAAGGGAACGGCCACACCTTC; cdr3_aa: CSVADREGNGHTF
j_call: TRBJ2-1; clone_size: -; cdr3_length: 13; d_call: -; v_call: TRBV3-1; cdr3_nt: TGTGCCAGCCGGGACTCCGTACGGAATGAGCAGTTCTTC; cdr3_aa: CASRDSVRNEQFF
j_call: TRBJ2-3; clone_size: -; cdr3_length: 17; d_call: -; v_call: TRBV4-1; cdr3_nt: TGCGCCAGCAGCCAGATTGCGGACCTGTCGGGAAGAGATACGCAGTATTTT; cdr3_aa: CASSQIADLSGRDTQYF
j_call: TRBJ2-7; clone_size: few; cdr3_length: 13; d_call: -; v_call: TRBV29-1; cdr3_nt: TGCAGCGTTGCTTCTAGAAGCTCCTACGAGCAGTACTTC; cdr3_aa: CSVASRSSYEQYF
j_call: TRBJ2-7; clone_size: few; cdr3_length: 16; d_call: TRBD1; v_call: TRBV3-1; cdr3_nt: TGTGCCAGCAGCCAAGGAAGGGACAGGGTCCCCTACGAGCAGTACTTC; cdr3_aa: CASSQGRDRVPYEQYF
j_call: TRBJ2-3; clone_size: -; cdr3_length: 16; d_call: TRBD1; v_call: TRBV11-2; cdr3_nt: TGTGCCAGCAGCAGAACAGGGGAAGCATTGACAGATACGCAGTATTTT; cdr3_aa: CASSRTGEALTDTQYF
j_call: TRBJ1-1; clone_size: few; cdr3_length: 14; d_call: -; v_call: TRBV7-9; cdr3_nt: TGTGCCAGCAGCTTACGGGGGGTGAACACTGAAGCTTTCTTT; cdr3_aa: CASSLRGVNTEAFF